The source of this T cell receptor beta chain is a study of breast tumors, draining lymph nodes, adjacent tissues. Regarding the study as a whole: Luminal-like breast cancer showed significantly greater tumor-nontumor repertoire similarity than basal-like breast cancer did. That most tumor T cells come from lymph nodes remained unproven. Data fit most tumor T cells coming from lymph node, expanding in tumor. Compared with lymph nodes, tumors were less diverse; compared with nontumor tissue, more.

Breast cancer patients provided tissue from their axillary draining lymph nodes. TCRdb reanalysed the multiplex PCR reads using MiXCR and keeps one entry per CDR3 protein. The sample holds 200,000 to 250,000 distinct CDR3 sequences, around 32% seen once. This CDR3 comprises 16 residues. Trimming stripped 1 base from V and 0 bases from J, with 16 bases between. Germline CDR1 GTSNPN, CDR2 SVGIG (reference sequence). This clonotype was counted many times. What it binds is not known. What was sequenced was axillary lymph node tissue. The sequence was obtained from a female donor with breast cancer. Some clones in this sample may be carry-over from other donors' samples. The chain has TRBV30 and TRBJ2-7; D gene unclear. The CDR3 loop reads CAWSGFGASSSYEQYF. CDR3 bases: TGTGCCTGGAGTGGATTCGGAGCTTCAAGCTCCTACGAGCAGTACTTC. Drawing the rest from reference TRBV30 and TRBJ2-7, the complete variable domain is SQTIHQWPATLVQPVGSPLSLECTVEGTSNPNLYWYRQAAGRGLQLLFYSVGIGQISSEVPQNLSASRPQDRQFILSSKKLLLSDSGFYLCAWSGFGASSSYEQYFGPGTRLTVT.